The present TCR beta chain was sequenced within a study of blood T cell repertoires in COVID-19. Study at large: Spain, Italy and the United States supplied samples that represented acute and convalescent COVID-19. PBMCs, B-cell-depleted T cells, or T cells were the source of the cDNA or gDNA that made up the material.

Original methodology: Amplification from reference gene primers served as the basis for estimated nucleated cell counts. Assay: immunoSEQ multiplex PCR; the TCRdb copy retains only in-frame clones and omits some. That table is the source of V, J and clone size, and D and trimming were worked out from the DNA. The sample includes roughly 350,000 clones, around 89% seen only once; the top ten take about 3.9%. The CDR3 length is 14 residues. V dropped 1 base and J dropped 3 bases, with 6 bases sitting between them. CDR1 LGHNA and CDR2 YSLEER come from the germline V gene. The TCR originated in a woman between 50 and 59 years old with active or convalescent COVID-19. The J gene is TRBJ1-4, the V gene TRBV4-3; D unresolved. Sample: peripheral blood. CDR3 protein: CASSQGPANEKLFF. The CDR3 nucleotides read TGCGCCAGCAGCCAAGGGCCAGCTAATGAAAAACTGTTTTTT.